This is a list of T cell receptor beta chains from one sample in a study of cytomegalovirus exposure and HLA in healthy donors. This table comes from immunoSEQ multiplex PCR, and its TCRdb copy is limited to in-frame clones, with some not included. The table has about 250,000 clones, about four fifths seen once. The material sequenced was PBMCs. The receptors stem from a girl aged 2 to 10 in good health and CMV-seronegative. Each CDR3 is given with its conserved first and last residue.

J gene: TRBJ2-5
V gene: TRBV7-6
CDR3 length: 14
CDR3 protein: CASSLFSTPETQYF

J gene: TRBJ2-7
V gene: TRBV5-1
CDR3 length: 14
CDR3 protein: CASSLARGRNEQYF

J gene: TRBJ2-1
V gene: TRBV28
CDR3 length: 14
CDR3 protein: CASSLASFYNEQFF

J gene: TRBJ2-5
V gene: TRBV5-1
CDR3 length: 18
CDR3 protein: CASSYPGTSGGPQETQYF

J gene: TRBJ1-4
V gene: TRBV7-9
CDR3 length: 13
CDR3 protein: CASSLGRGEKLFF

J gene: TRBJ1-1
V gene: TRBV27
CDR3 length: 11
CDR3 protein: CASGFGTEAFF

J gene: TRBJ2-7
V gene: TRBV29-1
CDR3 length: 15
CDR3 protein: CSVAQTGRFSYEQYF

J gene: TRBJ2-1
V gene: TRBV2
CDR3 length: 12
CDR3 protein: CASTVVPNEQFF

J gene: TRBJ1-6
V gene: TRBV7-9
CDR3 length: 17
CDR3 protein: CASSPRSGDSYNSPLHF

J gene: TRBJ1-2
V gene: TRBV5-1
CDR3 length: 13
CDR3 protein: CASSTTGVSGYTF

J gene: TRBJ2-7
V gene: TRBV27
CDR3 length: 12
CDR3 protein: CASSLGGGEQYF

J gene: TRBJ2-7
V gene: TRBV28
CDR3 length: 13
CDR3 protein: CASSLQQVYEQYF

J gene: TRBJ2-5
V gene: TRBV6-5
CDR3 length: 15
CDR3 protein: CASSYGTATQETQYF

J gene: TRBJ2-1
V gene: TRBV6-1
CDR3 length: 14
CDR3 protein: CASSELGGNNEQFF

J gene: TRBJ2-1
V gene: TRBV4-2
CDR3 length: 17
CDR3 protein: CASSQESAGGGVYEQFF

J gene: TRBJ1-6
V gene: TRBV30
CDR3 length: 12
CDR3 protein: CAQGQNHSPLHF

J gene: TRBJ2-1
V gene: TRBV5-8
CDR3 length: 13
CDR3 protein: CASSPGNYNEQFF

J gene: TRBJ1-1
V gene: TRBV5-1
CDR3 length: 13
CDR3 protein: CASSQDRDTEAFF

J gene: TRBJ2-1
V gene: TRBV15
CDR3 length: 15
CDR3 protein: CATSRGGTRSDEQFF

J gene: TRBJ2-5
V gene: TRBV10-1
CDR3 length: 12
CDR3 protein: CASSGAQETQYF

J gene: TRBJ1-6
V gene: TRBV6-1
CDR3 length: 18
CDR3 protein: CASRETGTGSSYNSPLHF

J gene: TRBJ1-2
V gene: TRBV10-3
CDR3 length: 17
CDR3 protein: CAISDPTAQGSYYGYTF

J gene: TRBJ1-2
V gene: TRBV2
CDR3 length: 13
CDR3 protein: CASSMGQGDGYTF

J gene: TRBJ1-2
V gene: TRBV7-6
CDR3 length: 15
CDR3 protein: CASSFSQGKVEGYTF

J gene: TRBJ1-1
V gene: TRBV6-6
CDR3 length: 12
CDR3 protein: CASSNDRGEAFF

J gene: TRBJ1-1
V gene: TRBV11-3
CDR3 length: 12
CDR3 protein: CASSRENTEAFF

J gene: TRBJ2-7
V gene: TRBV28
CDR3 length: 12
CDR3 protein: CASSLTVFEQYF

J gene: TRBJ2-2
V gene: TRBV2
CDR3 length: 16
CDR3 protein: CASSAVTTGGTGELFF

J gene: TRBJ2-1
V gene: TRBV30
CDR3 length: 15
CDR3 protein: CAWSVQEGYTSEQFF

J gene: TRBJ1-2
V gene: TRBV29-1
CDR3 length: 14
CDR3 protein: CSARRTGDNYGYTF

J gene: TRBJ2-7
V gene: TRBV5-1
CDR3 length: 13
CDR3 protein: CASSWGLAYEQYF

J gene: TRBJ1-4
V gene: TRBV7-9
CDR3 length: 17
CDR3 protein: CSSSTQSYGQGYEKLFF

J gene: TRBJ2-1
V gene: TRBV5-7
CDR3 length: 15
CDR3 protein: CASSLVVAELNEQFF

J gene: TRBJ2-2
V gene: TRBV6-4
CDR3 length: 13
CDR3 protein: CASSDGSSGELFF

J gene: TRBJ2-1
V gene: TRBV27
CDR3 length: 19
CDR3 protein: CASSYSRLAGVVSWDEQFF

J gene: TRBJ1-1
V gene: TRBV7-8
CDR3 length: 13
CDR3 protein: CASSFTRRQEAFF

J gene: TRBJ1-2
V gene: TRBV29-1
CDR3 length: 12
CDR3 protein: CSGRDEMFGYTF

J gene: TRBJ2-7
V gene: TRBV5-1
CDR3 length: 15
CDR3 protein: CASSLEASNLYEQYF

J gene: TRBJ1-3
V gene: TRBV18
CDR3 length: 16
CDR3 protein: CASSPVEGASGNTIYF

J gene: TRBJ2-1
V gene: TRBV4-1
CDR3 length: 17
CDR3 protein: CASSQDRLGLGHNEQFF

J gene: TRBJ1-4
V gene: TRBV2
CDR3 length: 18
CDR3 protein: CARAVGQGARLGNEKLFF

J gene: TRBJ2-1
V gene: TRBV9
CDR3 length: 16
CDR3 protein: CASSPGTSGGINEQFF

J gene: TRBJ1-5
V gene: TRBV5-5
CDR3 length: 14
CDR3 protein: CASSWTGRHQPQHF

J gene: TRBJ1-1
V gene: TRBV7-3
CDR3 length: 14
CDR3 protein: CASSSGTGSTEAFF

J gene: TRBJ2-5
V gene: TRBV2
CDR3 length: 14
CDR3 protein: CASSALAGVETQYF

J gene: TRBJ2-2
V gene: TRBV2
CDR3 length: 14
CDR3 protein: CASRDNRDTGELFF

J gene: TRBJ1-5
V gene: TRBV28
CDR3 length: 15
CDR3 protein: CASSLFDRANQPQHF

J gene: TRBJ2-2
V gene: TRBV2
CDR3 length: 14
CDR3 protein: CASSVRTGSGELFF

J gene: TRBJ2-3
V gene: TRBV19
CDR3 length: 14
CDR3 protein: CASSIGREADTQYF

J gene: TRBJ2-3
V gene: TRBV5-1
CDR3 length: 14
CDR3 protein: CASWTGTSTDTQYF

J gene: TRBJ1-2
V gene: TRBV28
CDR3 length: 18
CDR3 protein: CASSAPQDFSSGDYGYTF

J gene: TRBJ1-1
V gene: TRBV6-5
CDR3 length: 15
CDR3 protein: CASSYSIFGHTEAFF

J gene: TRBJ2-5
V gene: TRBV6-5
CDR3 length: 16
CDR3 protein: CASSFGGTRWAETQYF

J gene: TRBJ2-2
V gene: TRBV10-2
CDR3 length: 16
CDR3 protein: CASSTGTGVGAGELFF

J gene: TRBJ1-5
V gene: TRBV27
CDR3 length: 17
CDR3 protein: CASSSGVPSYSNQPQHF

J gene: TRBJ2-1
V gene: TRBV27
CDR3 length: 13
CDR3 protein: CASSLASGNEQFF